This is a list of T cell receptor beta chains from one sample in a study of a mutant IDH1 vaccine in newly diagnosed glioma. These receptors are not linked to any known antigen. The table came from immunoSEQ multiplex PCR; TCRdb's copy has only in-frame clones and leaves some out. The sample includes 35,000 to 50,000 clones, 85% to 95% of them seen just once. The source was PBMCs, collected from a glioma patient whose treatment included an IDH1 peptide vaccine. All receptors come from a man aged 50 to 60 with glioma. The CDR3 runs from the conserved cysteine through the conserved F or W. The D gene is left open where the match is weak. A clone size is listed for some rows: how often the clone was seen (once, few, many), or a class if it is expanded.

CDR3aa | CDR3nt | d_gene | abundance | j_gene | v_gene
CASTPGSNEQFF | TGTGCCAGCACCCCGGGTAGTAATGAGCAGTTCTTC | . | . | TRBJ2-1 | TRBV7-9
CASSTGGVSQPQHF | TGTGCCAGCAGTACAGGGGGCGTCTCTCAGCCCCAGCATTTT | TRBD1 | . | TRBJ1-5 | TRBV5-4
CASSLVSQGTGGYTF | TGTGCCAGCAGCTTAGTTAGCCAGGGTACAGGTGGCTACACCTTC | . | . | TRBJ1-2 | TRBV7-2
CASSLAGGTAFYEQYF | TGCGCCAGCAGCTTGGCGGGGGGGACCGCCTTCTACGAGCAGTACTTC | TRBD2 | . | TRBJ2-7 | TRBV5-1
CASSIYRGDQPQHF | TGTGCCAGTAGTATTTATCGGGGGGATCAGCCCCAGCATTTT | . | . | TRBJ1-5 | TRBV19
CASSQEQAGGPGTQYF | TGCGCCAGCAGCCAAGAACAAGCGGGAGGGCCGGGGACCCAGTACTTC | TRBD2 | . | TRBJ2-5 | TRBV4-1
CATLELGGTQYF | TGTGCCACTTTAGAATTGGGGGGGACCCAGTACTTC | . | . | TRBJ2-5 | TRBV28
CASSTNRGPYEQYF | TGCGCCAGCAGCACAAACAGGGGCCCCTACGAGCAGTACTTC | TRBD1 | . | TRBJ2-7 | TRBV5-1
CASLGGIYGYTF | TGTGCCAGCTTAGGGGGCATCTATGGCTACACCTTC | TRBD1 | . | TRBJ1-2 | TRBV9
CASSQELAGDYEQYF | TGTGCCAGCAGCCAAGAATTAGCGGGGGACTACGAGCAGTACTTC | TRBD2 | . | TRBJ2-7 | TRBV4-2
CASSRVEASVLAGELFF | TGTGCCAGCAGCCGCGTCGAGGCTAGCGTACTCGCCGGGGAGCTGTTTTTT | . | . | TRBJ2-2 | TRBV7-2
CASSSDRGLAYEQYF | TGTGCCAGCAGCTCGGACAGGGGCCTAGCCTACGAGCAGTACTTC | TRBD1 | . | TRBJ2-7 | TRBV5-5
CAWDPTQYGYTF | TGTGCCTGGGACCCTACCCAGTATGGCTACACCTTC | . | . | TRBJ1-2 | TRBV30
CASSVGQMTGNTIYF | TGTGCCAGCAGCGTCGGACAGATGACTGGAAACACCATATATTTT | . | once | TRBJ1-3 | TRBV9
CASSQPLMADTQYF | TGCGCCAGCAGCCAACCCCTTATGGCAGATACGCAGTATTTT | . | . | TRBJ2-3 | TRBV4-1
CASVLGTGALDEQYF | TGTGCCAGCGTCCTTGGGACAGGGGCTCTCGACGAGCAGTACTTC | TRBD1 | . | TRBJ2-7 | TRBV7-9
CASSQGTTVLQPQHF | TGTGCCAGCAGCCAGGGGACAACGGTCCTTCAGCCCCAGCATTTT | . | . | TRBJ1-5 | TRBV7-2
CASSLISEAFF | TGTGCCAGCAGCTTGATAAGTGAAGCTTTCTTT | . | . | TRBJ1-1 | TRBV5-8
CASRRDRASGNTIYF | TGTGCCAGTAGGAGGGACAGGGCCTCTGGAAACACCATATATTTT | TRBD1 | . | TRBJ1-3 | TRBV19
CASMQHYSNQPQHF | TGTGCCAGCATGCAGCATTATAGCAATCAGCCCCAGCATTTT | . | . | TRBJ1-5 | TRBV28
CASTHLSGGSTGANVLTF | TGTGCCAGCACCCATCTCTCGGGAGGGTCGACTGGGGCCAACGTCCTGACTTTC | TRBD2 | . | TRBJ2-6 | TRBV27
CASSQDGGGLYGYTF | TGCGCCAGCAGCCAAGATGGAGGGGGCCTCTATGGCTACACCTTC | TRBD1 | . | TRBJ1-2 | TRBV4-3
CASSRGGGHPTGELFF | TGTGCCAGCAGCCGAGGGGGGGGGCATCCGACCGGGGAGCTGTTTTTT | . | once | TRBJ2-2 | TRBV7-8
CASSSWDRGNSPLHF | TGTGCCAGCAGTTCGTGGGACCGCGGTAATTCACCCCTCCACTTT | . | . | TRBJ1-6 | TRBV28
CASRSAGPEQFF | TGTGCCAGCAGGTCAGCGGGGCCTGAGCAGTTCTTC | TRBD2 | . | TRBJ2-1 | TRBV7-3
CASSWTANPYEQYF | TGTGCCAGCAGCTGGACAGCCAACCCCTACGAGCAGTACTTC | . | few | TRBJ2-7 | TRBV7-9
CASSFQSSSGNTIYF | TGTGCCAGCAGTTTTCAATCCAGCTCTGGAAACACCATATATTTT | . | . | TRBJ1-3 | TRBV2
CASRSTRSTDTQYF | TGTGCAAGTCGCTCTACCCGCTCCACAGATACGCAGTATTTT | . | . | TRBJ2-3 | TRBV12-2
CASSPGANVLTF | TGTGCCAGCAGCCCTGGGGCCAACGTCCTGACTTTC | . | once | TRBJ2-6 | TRBV27
CAWSVLQGNSGYTF | TGTGCCTGGAGTGTTTTGCAGGGAAACTCTGGCTACACCTTC | . | once | TRBJ1-2 | TRBV30
CASSGGTEAFF | TGTGCCAGCTCTGGGGGAACTGAAGCTTTCTTT | . | . | TRBJ1-1 | TRBV9
CASSLRGAKTQYF | TGTGCCAGCAGTTTACGGGGGGCGAAGACCCAGTACTTC | . | . | TRBJ2-5 | TRBV27
CASRGATNEKLFF | TGTGCCAGCAGAGGTGCAACTAATGAAAAACTGTTTTTT | . | . | TRBJ1-4 | TRBV28
CASSSGQGSYNEQFF | TGTGCCAGCAGCTCGGGACAGGGGTCCTACAATGAGCAGTTCTTC | TRBD1 | . | TRBJ2-1 | TRBV7-9
CATQIQPGREQYF | TGTGCCACCCAAATCCAACCCGGCCGCGAGCAGTACTTC | . | . | TRBJ2-7 | TRBV10-3
CATSRDHPSGDEKLFF | TGTGCCACCAGCAGAGATCATCCCTCCGGGGATGAAAAACTGTTTTTT | . | . | TRBJ1-4 | TRBV15
CASRCLPRTSGGTHRRTGELFF | TGTGCAAGTCGCTGCCTCCCTAGGACTAGCGGGGGGACCCATAGGAGGACCGGGGAGCTGTTTTTT | . | . | TRBJ2-2 | TRBV12-2
CSVGGRNTGELFF | TGCAGCGTGGGGGGCAGGAACACCGGGGAGCTGTTTTTT | . | . | TRBJ2-2 | TRBV29-1
CASSLGQSYEQYF | TGTGCCAGCAGCTTGGGACAGTCCTACGAGCAGTACTTC | . | . | TRBJ2-7 | TRBV5-4
CSVELDQTGDTYEQYF | TGCAGCGTTGAACTGGACCAGACGGGGGATACCTACGAGCAGTACTTC | . | . | TRBJ2-7 | TRBV29-1
CASTLSGGTDTQYF | TGTGCCAGTACTCTCAGCGGAGGCACAGATACGCAGTATTTT | . | . | TRBJ2-3 | TRBV2
CASSSAVYEQYF | TGTGCCAGCAGCTCGGCCGTTTACGAGCAGTACTTC | . | . | TRBJ2-7 | TRBV11-2